Sequencing of this T cell receptor (beta chain) was carried out in a study of blood T cell repertoires in COVID-19. The overall study: Some COVID-19 samples were acute and others convalescent; all came from the United States, Italy and Spain. Nucleic acid was either cDNA or gDNA, and it came from T cells, B-cell-depleted T cells, or PBMCs.

This clone was observed once. Sequencing used immunoSEQ multiplex PCR; TCRdb keeps in-frame clones, though not all of them. Counted here are about 70,000 clones, approximately 80% occurring once; the ten biggest clones make up roughly a tenth. This CDR3 comprises 14 residues. V was clipped by 1 base and J by 5 bases, with 12 bases between them. Germline CDR1 reads SGHRS; CDR2 reads YFSETQ. This chain uses TRBV5-1 with TRBJ1-1; D is perhaps TRBD1 (6 bases). This clonotype was sampled from a woman aged 80 or over with acute or convalescent COVID-19. Sequenced sample: peripheral blood. CDR3 in amino acids: CASSLQGRETEAFF. The CDR3 region has the DNA TGCGCCAGCAGCTTGCAGGGGCGAGAGACTGAAGCTTTCTTT.